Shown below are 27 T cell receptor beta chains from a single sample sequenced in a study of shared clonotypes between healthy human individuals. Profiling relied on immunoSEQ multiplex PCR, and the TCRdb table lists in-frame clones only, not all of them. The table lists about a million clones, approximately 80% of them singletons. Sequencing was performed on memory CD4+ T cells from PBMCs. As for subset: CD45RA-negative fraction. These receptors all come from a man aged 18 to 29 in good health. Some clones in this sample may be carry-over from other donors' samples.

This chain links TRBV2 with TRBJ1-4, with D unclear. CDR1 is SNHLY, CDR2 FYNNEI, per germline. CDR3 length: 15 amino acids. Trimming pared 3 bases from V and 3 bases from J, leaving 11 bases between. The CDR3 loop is CASSDSGKSNEKLFF. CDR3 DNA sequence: TGTGCCAGCAGTGACAGCGGGAAGTCTAATGAAAAACTGTTTTTT.

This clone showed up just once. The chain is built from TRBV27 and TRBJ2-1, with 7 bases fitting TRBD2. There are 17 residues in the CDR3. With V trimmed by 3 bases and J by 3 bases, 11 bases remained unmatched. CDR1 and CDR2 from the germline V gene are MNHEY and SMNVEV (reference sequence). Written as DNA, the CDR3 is TGTGCCAGCAGTTTGATCCCTATGCGGGAGAGCTACAATGAGCAGTTCTTC. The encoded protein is CASSLIPMRESYNEQFF.

CDR3 sequence: CASSDMAGYGYTF. The CDR3, as DNA: TGCGCCAGCAGCGACATGGCAGGGTATGGCTACACCTTC. The rearrangement uses TRBV5-1 and TRBJ1-2; perhaps TRBD1 as D (5 bases). This CDR3 spans 13 amino acids. Germline CDR1 SGHRS, CDR2 YFSETQ. Deletions cut 4 bases from V and 5 bases from J, with 12 bases between.

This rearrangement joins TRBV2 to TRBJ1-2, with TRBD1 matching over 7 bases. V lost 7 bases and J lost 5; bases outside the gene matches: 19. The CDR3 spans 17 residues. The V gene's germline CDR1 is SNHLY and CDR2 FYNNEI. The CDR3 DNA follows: TGTGCCAGCACCCAGGGGCCAGGGGGGTTCTTAGTTTATGGCTACACCTTC. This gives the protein CASTQGPGGFLVYGYTF. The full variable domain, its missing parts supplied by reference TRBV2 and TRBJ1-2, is EPEVTQTPSHQVTQMGQEVILRCVPISNHLYFYWYRQILGQKVEFLVSFYNNEISEKSEIFDDQFSVERPDGSNFTLKIRSTKLEDSAMYFCASTQGPGGFLVYGYTFGSGTRLTVV.

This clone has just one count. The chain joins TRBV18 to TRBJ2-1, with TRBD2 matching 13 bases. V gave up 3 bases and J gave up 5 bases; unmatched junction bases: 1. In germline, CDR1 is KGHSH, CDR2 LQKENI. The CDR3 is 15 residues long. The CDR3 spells CASSPGTSGNNEQFF. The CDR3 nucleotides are TGTGCCAGCTCACCTGGGACTAGCGGGAACAATGAGCAGTTCTTC.

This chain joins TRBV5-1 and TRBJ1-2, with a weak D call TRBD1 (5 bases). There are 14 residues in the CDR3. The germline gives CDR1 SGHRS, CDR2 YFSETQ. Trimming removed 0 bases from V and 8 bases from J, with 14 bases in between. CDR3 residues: CASSLVGARDGYTF. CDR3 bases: TGCGCCAGCAGCTTGGTTGGGGCACGAGACGGCTACACCTTC.

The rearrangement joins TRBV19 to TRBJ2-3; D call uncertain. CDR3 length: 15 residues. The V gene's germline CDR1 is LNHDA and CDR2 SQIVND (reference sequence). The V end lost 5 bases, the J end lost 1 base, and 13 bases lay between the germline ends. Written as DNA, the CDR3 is TGTGCCAGTAGTGTCACTATGGACGGCACAGATACGCAGTATTTT. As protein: CASSVTMDGTDTQYF. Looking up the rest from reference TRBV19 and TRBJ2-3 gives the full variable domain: DGGITQSPKYLFRKEGQNVTLSCEQNLNHDAMYWYRQDPGQGLRLIYYSQIVNDFQKGDIAEGYSVSREKKESFPLTVTSAQKNPTAFYLCASSVTMDGTDTQYFGPGTRLTVL.

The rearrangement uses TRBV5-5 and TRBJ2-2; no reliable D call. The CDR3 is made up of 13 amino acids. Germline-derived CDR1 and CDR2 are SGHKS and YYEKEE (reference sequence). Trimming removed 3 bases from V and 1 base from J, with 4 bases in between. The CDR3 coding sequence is TGTGCCAGCAGCTCTCAGAACACCGGGGAGCTGTTTTTT. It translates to CASSSQNTGELFF.

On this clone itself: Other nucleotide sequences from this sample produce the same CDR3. This CDR3 is CASSVAGGAEAFF. CDR3 bases: TGTGCCAGCAGCGTAGCTGGGGGGGCTGAAGCTTTCTTT. This chain links TRBV9 with TRBJ1-1; D possibly corresponds to TRBD1 (5 bases). Germline CDR1 and CDR2: SGDLS and YYNGEE. The CDR3 consists of 13 residues. Trimming stripped 0 bases from V and 6 bases from J, with 9 bases between.

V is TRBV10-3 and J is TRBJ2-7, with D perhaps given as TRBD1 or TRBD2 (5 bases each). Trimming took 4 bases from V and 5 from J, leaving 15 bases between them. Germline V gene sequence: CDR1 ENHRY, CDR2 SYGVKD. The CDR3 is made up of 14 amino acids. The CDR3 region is CAISAGRDLDEQYF. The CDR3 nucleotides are TGTGCCATCAGTGCTGGCAGGGACCTAGACGAGCAGTACTTC.

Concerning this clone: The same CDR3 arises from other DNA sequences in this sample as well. CDR3 region: CASSPPGGSNQPQHF. The CDR3 region has the DNA TGTGCCAGCTCACCTCCCGGCGGGAGCAATCAGCCCCAGCATTTT. V and J are TRBV18 and TRBJ1-5, with no clear D. The CDR3 loop spans 15 amino acids. Germline V lookup: CDR1 KGHSH, CDR2 LQKENI. V gave up 3 bases and J gave up 1 base, with 10 bases separating them.

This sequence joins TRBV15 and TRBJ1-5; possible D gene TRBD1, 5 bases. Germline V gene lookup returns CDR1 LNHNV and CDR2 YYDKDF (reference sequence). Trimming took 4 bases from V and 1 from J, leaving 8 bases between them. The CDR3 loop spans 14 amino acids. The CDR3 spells CATSTRASNQPQHF. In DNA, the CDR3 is TGTGCCACCAGCACCAGGGCCAGCAATCAGCCCCAGCATTTT.

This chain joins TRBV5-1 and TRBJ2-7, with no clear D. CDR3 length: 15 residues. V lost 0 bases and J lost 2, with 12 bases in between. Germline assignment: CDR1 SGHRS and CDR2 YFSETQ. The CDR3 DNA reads TGCGCCAGCAGCTTGGGAGGCGCGCTCGCCTACGAGCAGTACTTC. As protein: CASSLGGALAYEQYF.

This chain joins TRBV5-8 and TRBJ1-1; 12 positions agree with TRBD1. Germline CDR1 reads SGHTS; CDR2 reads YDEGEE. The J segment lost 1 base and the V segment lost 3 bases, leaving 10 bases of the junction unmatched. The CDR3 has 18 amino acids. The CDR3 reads CASSSGTGGPDRNTEAFF. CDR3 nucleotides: TGTGCCAGCAGCTCCGGGACAGGGGGCCCGGACCGGAACACTGAAGCTTTCTTT.

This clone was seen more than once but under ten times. CDR3 amino acids: CASSLAETRGYEQYF. CDR3 DNA: TGTGCCAGCAGCTTAGCGGAGACTAGAGGCTACGAGCAGTACTTC. The V call is TRBV7-8, the J call TRBJ2-7; D perhaps matches TRBD2 (6 bases). The germline V gene encodes CDR1 SGHVS and CDR2 FQNEAQ. The CDR3 spans 15 residues. Trimming removed 0 bases from V and 3 bases from J, with 12 bases in between.

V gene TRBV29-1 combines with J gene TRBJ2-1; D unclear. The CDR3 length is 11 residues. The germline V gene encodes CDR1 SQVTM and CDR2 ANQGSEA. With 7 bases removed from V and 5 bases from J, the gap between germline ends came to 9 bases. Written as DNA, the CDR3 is TGCAGCGCGGAGCCCGACAATGAGCAGTTCTTC. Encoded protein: CSAEPDNEQFF.

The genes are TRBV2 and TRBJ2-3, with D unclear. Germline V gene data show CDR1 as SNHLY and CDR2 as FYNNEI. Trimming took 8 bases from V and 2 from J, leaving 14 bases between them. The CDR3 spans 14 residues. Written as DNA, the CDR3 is TGTGCCAGCCGCACCATACTTTCCACAGATACGCAGTATTTT. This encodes CASRTILSTDTQYF.

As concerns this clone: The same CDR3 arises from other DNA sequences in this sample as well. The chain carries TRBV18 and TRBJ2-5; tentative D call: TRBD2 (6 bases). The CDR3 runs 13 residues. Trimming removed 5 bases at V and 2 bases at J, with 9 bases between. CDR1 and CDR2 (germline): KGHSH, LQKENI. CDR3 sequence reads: CASSAGPQETQYF. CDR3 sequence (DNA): TGTGCCAGCTCAGCGGGACCACAAGAGACCCAGTACTTC. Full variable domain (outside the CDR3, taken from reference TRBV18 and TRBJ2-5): NAGVMQNPRHLVRRRGQEARLRCSPMKGHSHVYWYRQLPEEGLKFMVYLQKENIIDESGMPKERFSAEFPKEGPSILRIQQVVRGDSAAYFCASSAGPQETQYFGPGTRLLVL.

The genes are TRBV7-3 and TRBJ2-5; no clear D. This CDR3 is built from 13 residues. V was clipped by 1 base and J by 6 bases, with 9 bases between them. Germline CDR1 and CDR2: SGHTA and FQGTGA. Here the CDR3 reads CASSLRDTQTQYF. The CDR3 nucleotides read TGTGCCAGCAGCTTAAGAGATACCCAGACCCAGTACTTC.

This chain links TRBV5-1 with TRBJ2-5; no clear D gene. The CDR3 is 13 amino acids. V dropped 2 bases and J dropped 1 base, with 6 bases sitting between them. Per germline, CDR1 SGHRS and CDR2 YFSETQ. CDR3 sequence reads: CASSFQSQETQYF. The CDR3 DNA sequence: TGCGCCAGCAGCTTCCAGAGCCAAGAGACCCAGTACTTC.

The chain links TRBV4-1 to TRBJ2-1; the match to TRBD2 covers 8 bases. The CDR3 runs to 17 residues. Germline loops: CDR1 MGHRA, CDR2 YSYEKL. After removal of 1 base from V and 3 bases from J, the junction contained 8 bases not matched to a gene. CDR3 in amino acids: CASSQGILAGGYNEQFF. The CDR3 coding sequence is TGCGCCAGCAGCCAAGGTATCCTAGCGGGTGGCTACAATGAGCAGTTCTTC.

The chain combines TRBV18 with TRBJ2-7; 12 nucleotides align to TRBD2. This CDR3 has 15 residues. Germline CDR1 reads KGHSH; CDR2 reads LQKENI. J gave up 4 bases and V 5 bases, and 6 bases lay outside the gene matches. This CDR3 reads CASSKKLAGGYEQYF. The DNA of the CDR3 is TGTGCCAGCTCAAAGAAACTAGCGGGAGGATACGAGCAGTACTTC.

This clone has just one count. This CDR3 reads CASSLDPATAGAYNEQFF. The CDR3 nucleotides are TGTGCCAGCAGCTTAGACCCGGCAACAGCGGGAGCTTACAATGAGCAGTTCTTC. The rearrangement links TRBV7-6 to TRBJ2-1; the match to TRBD2 covers 8 bases. The V gene end was trimmed by 1 base and the J gene end by 4 bases; junction bases not matched to a gene: 12. Per germline, CDR1 SGHVS and CDR2 FNYEAQ. This CDR3 spans 18 amino acids.

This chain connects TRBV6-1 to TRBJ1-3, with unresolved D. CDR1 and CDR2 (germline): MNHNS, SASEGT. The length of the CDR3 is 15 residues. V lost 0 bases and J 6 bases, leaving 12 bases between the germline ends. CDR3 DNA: TGTGCCAGCAGTGAAGCACACAGAACCCTAAACACCATATATTTT. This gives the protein CASSEAHRTLNTIYF.

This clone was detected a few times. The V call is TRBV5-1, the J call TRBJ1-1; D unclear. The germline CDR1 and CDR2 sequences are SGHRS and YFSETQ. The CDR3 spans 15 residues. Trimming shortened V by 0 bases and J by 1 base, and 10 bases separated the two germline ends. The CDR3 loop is CASSLAGPTNTEAFF. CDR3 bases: TGCGCCAGCAGCTTGGCAGGTCCAACGAACACTGAAGCTTTCTTT.

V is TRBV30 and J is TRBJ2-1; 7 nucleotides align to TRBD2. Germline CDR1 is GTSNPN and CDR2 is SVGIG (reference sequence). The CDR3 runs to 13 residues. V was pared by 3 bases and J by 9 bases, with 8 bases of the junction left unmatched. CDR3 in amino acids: CAWRFLGGSEQFF. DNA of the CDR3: TGTGCCTGGAGGTTCCTGGGGGGGAGTGAGCAGTTCTTC.

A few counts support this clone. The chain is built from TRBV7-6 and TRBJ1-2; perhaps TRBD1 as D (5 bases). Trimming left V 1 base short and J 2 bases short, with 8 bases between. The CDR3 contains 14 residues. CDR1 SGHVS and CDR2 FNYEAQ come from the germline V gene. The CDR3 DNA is TGTGCCAGCAGCTTAGTTCGGGGGAACTATGGCTACACCTTC. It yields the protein CASSLVRGNYGYTF. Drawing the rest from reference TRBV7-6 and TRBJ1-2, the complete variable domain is GAGVSQSPRYKVTKRGQDVALRCDPISGHVSLYWYRQALGQGPEFLTYFNYEAQQDKSGLPNDRFSAERPEGSISTLTIQRTEQRDSAMYRCASSLVRGNYGYTFGSGTRLTVV.